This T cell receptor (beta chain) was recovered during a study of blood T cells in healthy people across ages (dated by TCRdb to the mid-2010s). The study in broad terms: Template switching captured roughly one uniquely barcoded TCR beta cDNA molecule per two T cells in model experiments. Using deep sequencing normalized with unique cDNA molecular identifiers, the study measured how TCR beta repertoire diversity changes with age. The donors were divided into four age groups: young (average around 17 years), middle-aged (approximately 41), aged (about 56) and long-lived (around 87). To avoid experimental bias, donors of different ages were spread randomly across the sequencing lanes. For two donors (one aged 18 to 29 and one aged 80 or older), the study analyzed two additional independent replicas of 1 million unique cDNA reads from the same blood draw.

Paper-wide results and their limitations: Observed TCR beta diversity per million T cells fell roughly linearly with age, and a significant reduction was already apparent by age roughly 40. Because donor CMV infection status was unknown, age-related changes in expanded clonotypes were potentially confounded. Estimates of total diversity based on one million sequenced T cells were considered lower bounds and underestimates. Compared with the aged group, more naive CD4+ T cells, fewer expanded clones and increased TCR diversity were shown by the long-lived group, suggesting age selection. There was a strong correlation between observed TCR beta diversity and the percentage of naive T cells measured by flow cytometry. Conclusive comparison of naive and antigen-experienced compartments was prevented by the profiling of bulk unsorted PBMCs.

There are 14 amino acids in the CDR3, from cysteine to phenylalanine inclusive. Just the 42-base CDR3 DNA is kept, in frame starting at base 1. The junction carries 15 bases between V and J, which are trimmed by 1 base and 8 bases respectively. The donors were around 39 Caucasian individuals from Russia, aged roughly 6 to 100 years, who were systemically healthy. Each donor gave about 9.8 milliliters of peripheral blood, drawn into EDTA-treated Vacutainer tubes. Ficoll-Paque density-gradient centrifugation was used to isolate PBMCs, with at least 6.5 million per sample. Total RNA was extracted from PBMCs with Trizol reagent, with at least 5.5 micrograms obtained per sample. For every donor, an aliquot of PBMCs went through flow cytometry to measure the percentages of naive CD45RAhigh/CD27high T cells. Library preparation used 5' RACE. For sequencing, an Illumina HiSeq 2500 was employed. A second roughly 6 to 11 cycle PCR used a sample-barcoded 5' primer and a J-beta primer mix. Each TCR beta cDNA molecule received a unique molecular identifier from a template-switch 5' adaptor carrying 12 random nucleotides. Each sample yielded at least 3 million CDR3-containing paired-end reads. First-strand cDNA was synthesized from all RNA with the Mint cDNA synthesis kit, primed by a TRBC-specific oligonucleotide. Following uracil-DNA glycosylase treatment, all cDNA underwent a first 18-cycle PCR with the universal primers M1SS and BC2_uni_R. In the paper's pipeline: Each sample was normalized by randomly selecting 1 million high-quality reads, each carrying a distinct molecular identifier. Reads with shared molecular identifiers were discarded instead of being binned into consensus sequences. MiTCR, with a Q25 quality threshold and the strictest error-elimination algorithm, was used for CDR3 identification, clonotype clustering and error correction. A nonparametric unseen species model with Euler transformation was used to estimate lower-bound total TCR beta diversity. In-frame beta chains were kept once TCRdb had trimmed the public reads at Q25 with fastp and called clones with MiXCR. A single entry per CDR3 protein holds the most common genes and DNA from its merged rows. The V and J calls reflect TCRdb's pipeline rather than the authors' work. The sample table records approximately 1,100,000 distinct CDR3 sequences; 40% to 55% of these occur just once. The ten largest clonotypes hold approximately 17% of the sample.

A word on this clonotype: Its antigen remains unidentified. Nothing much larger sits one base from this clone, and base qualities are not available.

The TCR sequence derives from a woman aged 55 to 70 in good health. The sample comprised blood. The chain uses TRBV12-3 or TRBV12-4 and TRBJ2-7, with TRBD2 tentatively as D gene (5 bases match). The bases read TGTGCCAGCAGTTTAGGGCATAGGGCGGGCAAGCAGTACTTC. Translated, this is CASSLGHRAGKQYF.